This TCR beta chain is drawn from a study of blood T cell repertoires in COVID-19. Study context: Acute and convalescent COVID-19 samples came from the United States, Italy and Spain. PBMCs, B-cell-depleted T cells, or T cells provided the cDNA or gDNA that made up the material.

Measured with immunoSEQ multiplex PCR; TCRdb has only the in-frame clones, and not every one. The sample shows 200,000 or so clones, around four fifths of them seen only once. This clone is termed medium-sized. In the same sample, other DNA sequences code for this CDR3. V shed 0 bases and J 1 base; nucleotides not matched to a gene: 0. Germline V gene lookup returns CDR1 MRHNA and CDR2 SNTAGT. The CDR3 totals 15 residues. The sequence derives from a woman aged 25 to 45 with acute or convalescent COVID-19. Sequencing used peripheral blood. This chain joins TRBV6-4 and TRBJ2-3; 8 bases are shared with TRBD2. The CDR3 bases are TGTGCCAGCAGTGACTCGCGGGGGGGCACAGATACGCAGTATTTT. Amino acid sequence: CASSDSRGGTDTQYF.